This entry describes one T cell receptor beta chain. Its antigen is as yet unknown. The data stem from a study of CD8 T cells in ankylosing spondylitis. Overall study results and limits: The study looked at matched synovial fluid samples from ankylosing spondylitis patients. Disease-linked clones were reported to be significantly enriched there.

Germline loops: CDR1 SNHLY, CDR2 FYNNEI. V lost 3 bases and J 4 bases, leaving 15 bases between the germline ends. The CDR3 is 15 residues long. Quantitative 5'-RACE with molecular barcodes was used to make the TCR beta libraries. One entry per CDR3 protein results from TCRdb running MiXCR on the 5' RACE reads. Of 150,000 or so distinct CDR3 sequences listed, around a tenth were seen once; the top ten hold about 15%. The chain recombines TRBV2 with TRBJ1-2; unclear D gene. The specimen sequenced was blood, either unsorted or a sorted T cell fraction (not recorded which). The origin of this receptor is a female donor with ankylosing spondylitis or in good health (not recorded which). As DNA, the CDR3 is TGTGCCAGCAGTGACGGTCAGCTCAATTCCTATGGCTACACCTTC. Amino acids: CASSDGQLNSYGYTF. The full variable domain, its missing parts supplied by reference TRBV2 and TRBJ1-2, is EPEVTQTPSHQVTQMGQEVILRCVPISNHLYFYWYRQILGQKVEFLVSFYNNEISEKSEIFDDQFSVERPDGSNFTLKIRSTKLEDSAMYFCASSDGQLNSYGYTFGSGTRLTVV.